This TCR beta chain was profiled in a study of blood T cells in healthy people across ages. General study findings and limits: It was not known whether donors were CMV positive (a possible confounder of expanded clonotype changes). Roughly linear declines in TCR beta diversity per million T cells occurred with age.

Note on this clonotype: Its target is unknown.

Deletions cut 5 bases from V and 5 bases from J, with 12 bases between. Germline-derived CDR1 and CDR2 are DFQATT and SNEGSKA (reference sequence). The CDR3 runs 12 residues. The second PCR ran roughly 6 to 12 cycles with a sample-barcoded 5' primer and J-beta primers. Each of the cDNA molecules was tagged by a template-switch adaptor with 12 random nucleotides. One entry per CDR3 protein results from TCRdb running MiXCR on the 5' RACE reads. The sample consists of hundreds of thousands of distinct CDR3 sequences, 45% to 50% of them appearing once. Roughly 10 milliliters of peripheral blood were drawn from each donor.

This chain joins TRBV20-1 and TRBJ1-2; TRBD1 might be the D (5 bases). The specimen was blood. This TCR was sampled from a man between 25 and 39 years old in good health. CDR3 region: CSAVSGTYGYTF. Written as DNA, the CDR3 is TGCAGTGCTGTCTCCGGGACGTATGGCTACACCTTC.